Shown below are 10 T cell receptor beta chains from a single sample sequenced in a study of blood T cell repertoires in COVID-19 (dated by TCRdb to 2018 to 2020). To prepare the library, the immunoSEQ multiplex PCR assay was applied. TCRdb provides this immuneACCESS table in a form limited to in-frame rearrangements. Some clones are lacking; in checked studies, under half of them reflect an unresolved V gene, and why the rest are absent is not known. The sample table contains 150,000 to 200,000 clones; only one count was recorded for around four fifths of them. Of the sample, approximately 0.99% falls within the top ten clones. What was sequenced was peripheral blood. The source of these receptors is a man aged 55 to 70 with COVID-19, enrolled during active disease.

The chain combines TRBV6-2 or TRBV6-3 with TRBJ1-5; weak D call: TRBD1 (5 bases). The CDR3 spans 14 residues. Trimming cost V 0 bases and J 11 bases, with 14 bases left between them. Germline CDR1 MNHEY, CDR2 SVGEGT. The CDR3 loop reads CASSYSTSLGAQHF. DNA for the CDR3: TGTGCCAGCAGTTACTCAACAAGTTTAGGGGCCCAGCATTTT.

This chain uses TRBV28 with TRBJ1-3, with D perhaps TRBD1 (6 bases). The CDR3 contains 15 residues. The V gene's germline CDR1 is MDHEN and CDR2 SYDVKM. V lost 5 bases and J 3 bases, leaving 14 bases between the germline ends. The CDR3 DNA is TGTGCCAGCAGTACAGGGTCCACTTATGGAAACACCATATATTTT. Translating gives CASSTGSTYGNTIYF.

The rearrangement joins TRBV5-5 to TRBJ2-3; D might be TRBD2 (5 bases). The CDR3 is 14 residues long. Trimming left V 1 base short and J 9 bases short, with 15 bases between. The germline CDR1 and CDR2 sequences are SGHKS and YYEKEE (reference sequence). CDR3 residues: CASSLKGADTTQYF. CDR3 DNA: TGTGCCAGCAGCTTGAAGGGAGCAGATACAACGCAGTATTTT.

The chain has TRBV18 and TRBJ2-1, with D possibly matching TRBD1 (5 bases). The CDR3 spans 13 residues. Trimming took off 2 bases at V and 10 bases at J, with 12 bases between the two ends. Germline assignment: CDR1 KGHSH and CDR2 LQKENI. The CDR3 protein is CASSPFSDSEQFF. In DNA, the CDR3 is TGTGCCAGCTCACCATTTTCTGACAGCGAGCAGTTCTTC. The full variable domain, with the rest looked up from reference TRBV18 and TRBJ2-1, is NAGVMQNPRHLVRRRGQEARLRCSPMKGHSHVYWYRQLPEEGLKFMVYLQKENIIDESGMPKERFSAEFPKEGPSILRIQQVVRGDSAAYFCASSPFSDSEQFFGPGTRLTVL.

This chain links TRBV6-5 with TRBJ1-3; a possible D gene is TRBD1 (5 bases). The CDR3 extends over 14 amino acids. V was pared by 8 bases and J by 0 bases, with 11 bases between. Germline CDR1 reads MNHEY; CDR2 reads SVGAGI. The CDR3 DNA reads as TGTGCCAGCCTTCGCGGGGGCTCTGGAAACACCATATATTTT. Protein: CASLRGGSGNTIYF.

CDR3 protein: CASSVRGGTGGIGNQPQHF. In nucleotides, the CDR3 is TGTGCCAGCAGTGTAAGAGGGGGGACAGGGGGAATCGGCAATCAGCCCCAGCATTTT. This chain uses TRBV6-1 with TRBJ1-5; 11 bases match TRBD1. The CDR3 has 19 residues. V gave up 4 bases and J gave up 2 bases; unmatched junction bases: 13. Germline lookup yields CDR1 MNHNS and CDR2 SASEGT.

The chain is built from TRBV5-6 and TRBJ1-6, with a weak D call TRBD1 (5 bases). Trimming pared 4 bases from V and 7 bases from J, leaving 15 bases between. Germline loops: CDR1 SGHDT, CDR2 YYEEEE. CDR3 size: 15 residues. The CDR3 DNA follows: TGTGCCAGCAGCCGCTCTGCAGGGAGGAATTCACCCCTCCACTTT. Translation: CASSRSAGRNSPLHF.

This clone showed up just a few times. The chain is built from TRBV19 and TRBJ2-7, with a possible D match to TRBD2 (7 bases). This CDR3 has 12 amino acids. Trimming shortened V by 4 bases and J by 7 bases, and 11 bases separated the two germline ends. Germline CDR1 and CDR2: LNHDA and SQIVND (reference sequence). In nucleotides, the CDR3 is TGTGCCAGTAGTACGGGGGGCACGGAGCAGTACTTC. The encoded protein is CASSTGGTEQYF.

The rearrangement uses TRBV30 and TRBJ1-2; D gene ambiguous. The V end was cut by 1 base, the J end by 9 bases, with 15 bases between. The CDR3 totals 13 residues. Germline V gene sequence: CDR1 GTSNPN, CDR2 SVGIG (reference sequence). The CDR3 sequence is CAWSAMFDTSYTF. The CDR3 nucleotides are TGTGCCTGGAGTGCTATGTTTGACACCAGCTACACCTTC.

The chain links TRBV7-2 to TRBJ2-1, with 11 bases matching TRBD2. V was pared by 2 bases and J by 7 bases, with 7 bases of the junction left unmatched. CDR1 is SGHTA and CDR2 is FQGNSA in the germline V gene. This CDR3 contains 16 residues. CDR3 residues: CASSLTWASGRNEQFF. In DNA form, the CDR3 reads TGTGCCAGCAGCTTAACTTGGGCTAGCGGGAGGAATGAGCAGTTCTTC.